Shown below are 19 T cell receptor beta chains from a single sample sequenced in a study of neoadjuvant anti-PD-1 for oral cavity cancer. Sequencing was performed with immunoSEQ multiplex PCR; in TCRdb, only in-frame clones are kept and a portion is missing. The repertoire holds approximately 32,000 clones, with about 86% as singletons. The input for sequencing was PBMCs, taken before nivolumab (anti-PD-1) treatment. The source of these receptors is a person aged 35-79 years with oral cavity squamous cell carcinoma.

Remarks on this clone: The sample contains more than one DNA sequence encoding this CDR3. This rearrangement joins TRBV6-7 to TRBJ2-1, with TRBD2 identical over 9 bases. TRBV6-7 is sorted into the ORF group, with uncertain function. The length of the CDR3 is 19 residues. Germline trimming cut 2 bases from V and 0 bases from J; bases unmatched to any gene: 11. The CDR3 region is CASSYQGRGGPGSYNEQFF. The DNA of the CDR3 is TGTGCCAGCAGTTACCAGGGGCGGGGGGGGCCCGGCTCCTACAATGAGCAGTTCTTC.

V is TRBV7-2 and J is TRBJ2-3, with 8 bases matching TRBD2. CDR3 length equals 17 residues. Germline CDR1 reads SGHTA; CDR2 reads FQGNSA. The V segment lost 5 bases and the J segment 1 base; nucleotides outside the gene matches: 11. CDR3 in amino acids: CASSPRGVAYGTDTQYF. For the CDR3, the DNA is TGTGCCAGCAGCCCGCGGGGGGTTGCTTACGGCACAGATACGCAGTATTTT.

In this sample, this clone turned up a few times. As DNA, the CDR3 is TGCGCCAGCAGTGAGGGCCGGGAGAACACTGAAGCTTTCTTT. Protein: CASSEGRENTEAFF. This chain uses TRBV10-1 with TRBJ1-1; D gene unclear. The ends were cut back, 2 bases at V and 1 base at J, with 8 bases in the middle. The V gene's germline CDR1 is WNHNN and CDR2 SYGVQD (reference sequence). The CDR3 spans 14 residues.

This clone was counted a single time. V usage is TRBV5-1 and J usage is TRBJ1-1; D may be TRBD1 (6 bases). The germline V gene has CDR1 SGHRS and CDR2 YFSETQ. The ends were cut back, 0 bases at V and 6 bases at J, with 12 bases in the middle. The CDR3 length is 14 residues. This CDR3 is CASSLEQGPSEAFF. CDR3 nucleotide sequence: TGCGCCAGCAGCTTGGAGCAGGGGCCATCTGAAGCTTTCTTT.

The chain couples TRBV5-8 to TRBJ1-6; D ambiguous. The V gene's germline CDR1 is SGHTS and CDR2 YDEGEE. V lost 1 base, J lost 0 bases, and 5 bases lay in between. CDR3 length: 15 residues. The CDR3 loop is CASSLYRSYNSPLHF. In DNA, the CDR3 is TGTGCCAGCAGCTTGTACCGCTCCTATAATTCACCCCTCCACTTT. The complete variable domain, with remaining parts taken from reference TRBV5-8 and TRBJ1-6, reads EAGVTQSPTHLIKTRGQQATLRCSPISGHTSVYWYQQALGLGLQFLLWYDEGEERNRGNFPPRFSGRQFPNYSSELNVNALELEDSALYLCASSLYRSYNSPLHFGNGTRLTVT.

This chain links TRBV7-9 with TRBJ2-3; D uncertain. V was pared by 7 bases and J by 4 bases, with 6 bases between. Germline CDR1 is SEHNR and CDR2 is FQNEAQ (reference sequence). There are 11 residues in the CDR3. The CDR3 DNA sequence: TGTGCCAGCACCGGGTCAGATACGCAGTATTTT. Its protein is CASTGSDTQYF. The full variable domain, rest sourced from reference TRBV7-9 and TRBJ2-3, is DTGVSQNPRHKITKRGQNVTFRCDPISEHNRLYWYRQTLGQGPEFLTYFQNEAQLEKSRLLSDRFSAERPKGSFSTLEIQRTEQGDSAMYLCASTGSDTQYFGPGTRLTVL.

J is TRBJ2-2 and V is TRBV6-1; D uncertain. Trimming removed 5 bases at V and 6 bases at J, with 10 bases between. CDR1 MNHNS and CDR2 SASEGT come from the germline V gene. The CDR3 spans 13 residues. Written as DNA, the CDR3 is TGTGCCAGCAGTCTCTCAAGAGCCGGGGAGCTGTTTTTT. Translating it yields CASSLSRAGELFF.

CDR3 nucleotides: TGTGCCAGCAGCCTCCGGGACCTTGGGGTGAACACTGAAGCTTTCTTT. This encodes CASSLRDLGVNTEAFF. The V and J genes are TRBV7-2 and TRBJ1-1; possible D gene TRBD1, 5 bases. The V gene lost 5 bases and the J gene lost 0 bases, with 16 bases spanning the gap. CDR3 size: 16 residues. Germline-derived CDR1 and CDR2 are SGHTA and FQGNSA.

This clone showed up just a few times. The chain is built from TRBV15 and TRBJ1-5; D call uncertain. The germline V and J ends were trimmed by 1 base and 7 bases, with 8 bases remaining between them. CDR3 length equals 13 residues. CDR1 LNHNV and CDR2 YYDKDF come from the germline V gene (reference sequence). In nucleotides, the CDR3 is TGTGCCACCAGCAGAGTTGTGGAGCAGCCCCAGCATTTT. Protein sequence: CATSRVVEQPQHF. Full variable domain (missing parts from reference TRBV15 and TRBJ1-5): DAMVIQNPRYQVTQFGKPVTLSCSQTLNHNVMYWYQQKSSQAPKLLFHYYDKDFNNEADTPDNFQSRRPNTSFCFLDIRSPGLGDTAMYLCATSRVVEQPQHFGDGTRLSIL.

By share, this clone counts as medium-sized (0.01 to 0.1%). The chain joins TRBV30 to TRBJ2-7; D remains unclear. Germline V gene data show CDR1 as GTSNPN and CDR2 as SVGIG (reference sequence). Trimming shortened V by 2 bases and J by 6 bases, and 20 bases separated the two germline ends. The CDR3 totals 15 residues. The CDR3 is CAWSYVATSKGEQYF. Here the CDR3 DNA reads TGTGCCTGGAGTTATGTAGCTACCTCTAAGGGCGAGCAGTACTTC.

V gene TRBV4-3 combines with J gene TRBJ1-4; 8 nucleotides match TRBD1. With V trimmed by 2 bases and J by 8 bases, 7 bases remained unmatched. This CDR3 has 15 amino acids. Germline V CDR1 and CDR2: LGHNA, YSLEER. This CDR3 reads CASSQNDRGWEKLFF. The CDR3 bases are TGCGCCAGCAGCCAAAATGACAGGGGATGGGAAAAACTGTTTTTT.

J is TRBJ2-1 and V is TRBV30; TRBD1 matches at 9 bases. CDR3 size: 14 residues. The ends lost 0 bases at V and 9 bases at J; junction bases unmatched: 6. CDR1 is GTSNPN and CDR2 is SVGIG in the germline V gene (reference sequence). CDR3 amino acids: CAWSVGGQGFEQFF. The CDR3 nucleotides are TGTGCCTGGAGTGTAGGCGGACAGGGGTTTGAGCAGTTCTTC.

V and J are TRBV6-1 and TRBJ1-4, with TRBD1 as a possible D gene (5 bases). The CDR3 loop spans 13 amino acids. V was cut by 8 bases and J by 4 bases, with 11 bases left in between. Germline V gene lookup returns CDR1 MNHNS and CDR2 SASEGT. The chain's CDR3 is CASQRTFNEKLFF. CDR3 DNA sequence: TGTGCCAGCCAGCGGACATTTAATGAAAAACTGTTTTTT.

J is TRBJ2-6 and V is TRBV5-5, with D tentatively TRBD1 (5 bases). Deletions cut 6 bases from V and 0 bases from J, with 13 bases between. The CDR3 has 16 amino acids. Germline values: CDR1 SGHKS, CDR2 YYEKEE (reference sequence). CDR3 DNA sequence: TGTGCCAGCATCCTTTACAGGTCCTCTGGGGCCAACGTCCTGACTTTC. Amino acid sequence: CASILYRSSGANVLTF.

The chain recombines TRBV11-2 with TRBJ2-3; 12 positions match TRBD1. The CDR3 has 17 residues. Germline V gene sequence: CDR1 SGHAT, CDR2 FQNNGV. The V segment lost 1 base and the J segment 2 bases; nucleotides outside the gene matches: 4. The CDR3 reads CASSLGKGQGATDTQYF. For the CDR3, the DNA is TGTGCCAGCAGCTTAGGAAAGGGACAGGGGGCCACAGATACGCAGTATTTT.

The rearrangement links TRBV4-2 to TRBJ1-3; maybe TRBD1 (5 bases). The CDR3 totals 16 residues. The ends were cut back, 0 bases at V and 2 bases at J, with 11 bases in the middle. Germline-derived CDR1 and CDR2 are LGHNA and YNFKEQ. CDR3 sequence (DNA): TGTGCCAGCAGCCAAGATTCGGCAGGGACTGGAAACACCATATATTTT. Protein product: CASSQDSAGTGNTIYF.

J is TRBJ1-5 and V is TRBV2; 8 bases match TRBD1. Germline trimming cut 6 bases from V and 4 bases from J; bases unmatched to any gene: 11. In germline, CDR1 is SNHLY, CDR2 FYNNEI. The CDR3 runs 16 residues. The CDR3 is CASRGFRTGMNQPQHF. The CDR3, as DNA: TGTGCCAGCAGGGGATTTAGGACAGGGATGAATCAGCCCCAGCATTTT.

The chain uses TRBV2 and TRBJ1-1; maybe TRBD1 (6 bases). The CDR3 has 16 residues. V dropped 1 base and J dropped 1 base, with 13 bases sitting between them. The germline V gene encodes CDR1 SNHLY and CDR2 FYNNEI. CDR3 DNA: TGTGCCAGCAGTGAAGGTGCAGGGGATCCGAACACTGAAGCTTTCTTT. Its protein is CASSEGAGDPNTEAFF.

This clone was detected only once. The V and J genes are TRBV4-3 and TRBJ2-2, with unresolved D. CDR3 length equals 15 residues. The V gene lost 0 bases and the J gene lost 8 bases, with 13 bases spanning the gap. Germline CDR1 reads LGHNA; CDR2 reads YSLEER. This CDR3 is CASSQDRRIGGELFF. CDR3 bases: TGCGCCAGCAGCCAAGATCGACGGATCGGAGGGGAGCTGTTTTTT.